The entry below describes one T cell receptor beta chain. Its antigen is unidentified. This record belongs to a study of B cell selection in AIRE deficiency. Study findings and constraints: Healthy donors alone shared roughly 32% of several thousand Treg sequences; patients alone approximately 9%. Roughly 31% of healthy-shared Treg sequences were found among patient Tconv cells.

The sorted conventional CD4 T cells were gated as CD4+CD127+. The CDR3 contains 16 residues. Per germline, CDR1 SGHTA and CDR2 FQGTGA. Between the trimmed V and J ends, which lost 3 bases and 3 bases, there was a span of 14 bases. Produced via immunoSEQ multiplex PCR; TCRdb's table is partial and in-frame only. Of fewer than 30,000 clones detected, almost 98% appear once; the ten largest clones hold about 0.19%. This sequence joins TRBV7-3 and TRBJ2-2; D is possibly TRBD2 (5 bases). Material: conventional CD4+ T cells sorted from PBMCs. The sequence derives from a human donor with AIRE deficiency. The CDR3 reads CASSFGRGRYTGELFF. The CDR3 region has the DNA TGTGCCAGCAGCTTCGGGCGAGGGCGCTACACCGGGGAGCTGTTTTTT.